This T cell receptor (beta chain) was sequenced in a study of blood T cell repertoires in COVID-19. In the study overall: Acute and convalescent COVID-19 specimens originated in the United States, Italy and Spain.

Trimming removed 0 bases from V and 5 bases from J; junction bases left unmatched: 7. Germline-derived CDR1 and CDR2 are MGHRA and YSYEKL. The CDR3 runs to 16 residues. Generated by immunoSEQ multiplex PCR, the TCRdb table keeps only in-frame clones and is missing some. This sample has 120,000 or so clones, with approximately 90% found just once. This TCR came from a woman older than 75 with acute or convalescent COVID-19. The V and J genes are TRBV4-1 and TRBJ1-5; 7 bases agree with TRBD1. The specimen sequenced was peripheral blood. CDR3 residues: CASSQDQGGYYQPQHF. As DNA, the CDR3 is TGCGCCAGCAGCCAAGATCAGGGGGGTTATTATCAGCCCCAGCATTTT.